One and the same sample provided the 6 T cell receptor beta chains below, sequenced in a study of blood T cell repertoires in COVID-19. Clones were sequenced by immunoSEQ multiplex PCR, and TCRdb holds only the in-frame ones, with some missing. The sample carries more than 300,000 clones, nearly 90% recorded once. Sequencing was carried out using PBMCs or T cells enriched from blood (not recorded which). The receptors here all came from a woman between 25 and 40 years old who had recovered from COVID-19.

CDR3 residues: CASSPDRNYYGYTF. As DNA, the CDR3 is TGTGCCAGCAGCCCCGACAGGAATTACTATGGCTACACCTTC. V usage is TRBV6-5 and J usage is TRBJ1-2; tentative D call: TRBD1 (6 bases). The CDR3 spans 14 residues. Trimming left V 6 bases short and J 3 bases short, with 14 bases between. The V gene's germline CDR1 is MNHEY and CDR2 SVGAGI.

The CDR3 spells CASSQVRLASYNEQFF. CDR3 bases: TGTGCCAGCAGCCAAGTGAGACTAGCGTCGTACAATGAGCAGTTCTTC. The chain carries TRBV3-1 (or the pseudogene TRBV3-2) and TRBJ2-1; TRBD2 aligns across 8 bases. V dropped 1 base and J dropped 4; count of bases not matched to a gene: 6. The germline CDR1 and CDR2 sequences are LGHDT and YNNKEL (reference sequence). CDR3 length equals 16 residues.

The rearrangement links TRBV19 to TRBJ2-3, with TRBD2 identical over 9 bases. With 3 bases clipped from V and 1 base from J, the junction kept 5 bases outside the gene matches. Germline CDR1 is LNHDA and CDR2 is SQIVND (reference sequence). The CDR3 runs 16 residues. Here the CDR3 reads CASSIRPSGGTDTQYF. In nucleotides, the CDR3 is TGTGCCAGTAGTATCCGCCCTAGCGGGGGCACAGATACGCAGTATTTT.

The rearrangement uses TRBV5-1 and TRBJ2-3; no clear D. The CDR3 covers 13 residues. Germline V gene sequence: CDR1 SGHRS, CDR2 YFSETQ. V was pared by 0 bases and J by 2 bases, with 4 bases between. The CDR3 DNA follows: TGCGCCAGCAGCTTGGGCTACACAGATACGCAGTATTTT. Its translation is CASSLGYTDTQYF.

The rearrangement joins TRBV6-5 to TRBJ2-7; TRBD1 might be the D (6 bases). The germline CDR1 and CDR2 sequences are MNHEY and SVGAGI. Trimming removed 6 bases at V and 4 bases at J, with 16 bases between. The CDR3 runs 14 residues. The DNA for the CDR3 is TGTGCCAGCAGCCGTGGGGGCCAACCGTACGAGCAGTACTTC. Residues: CASSRGGQPYEQYF.

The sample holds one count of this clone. CDR3 DNA sequence: TGTGCTAGTGGTTCGGGACACTTCGGTGAAAAACTGTTTTTT. Encoded protein: CASGSGHFGEKLFF. The J gene is TRBJ1-4, the V gene TRBV12-5; possibly TRBD1 for D (6 bases). The CDR3 loop spans 14 amino acids. Looked up from germline, CDR1 is LGHNT and CDR2 is FRNRAP. V shed 4 bases and J shed 7 bases, with 13 bases lying between them.